The clone carrying this T cell receptor beta chain was picked up a small number of times. The antigen remains unidentified. CDR3 length: 14 amino acids. CDR1 is MGHRA and CDR2 is YSYEKL in the germline V gene. V lost 0 bases and J lost 5, with 11 bases in between. This specimen comes from a study of T cell repertoires in cytomegalovirus infection. Study details: Selected CMV epitopes included recently identified HLA-C-restricted ones as well as well-studied HLA-B-restricted ones. From public TCR beta signatures came an indication of both CMV infection and matching HLA type. Study observations and caveats: Public TCR beta family frequency separated CMV-and-HLA carriers, including in an independent cohort. In two of eight donors, the top clonotype was HLA-C-restricted CMV-specific.

Using its own MiXCR run on the reads, TCRdb lists one record per CDR3 protein. The sample lists 900,000 to 950,000 distinct CDR3 sequences; about a third were seen once. The V and J genes are TRBV4-1 and TRBJ2-7; possible D gene TRBD1, 5 bases. This material consisted of cultured CD8+ T cells from PBMCs, taken from culture after CMV antigen stimulation. The source is a human donor in good health (CMV status not recorded). Some clones in this sample may be carry-over from other donors' samples. For the CDR3, the DNA is TGCGCCAGCAGCCAAGATGCAGGGTTGGACGAGCAGTACTTC. The encoded protein is CASSQDAGLDEQYF.